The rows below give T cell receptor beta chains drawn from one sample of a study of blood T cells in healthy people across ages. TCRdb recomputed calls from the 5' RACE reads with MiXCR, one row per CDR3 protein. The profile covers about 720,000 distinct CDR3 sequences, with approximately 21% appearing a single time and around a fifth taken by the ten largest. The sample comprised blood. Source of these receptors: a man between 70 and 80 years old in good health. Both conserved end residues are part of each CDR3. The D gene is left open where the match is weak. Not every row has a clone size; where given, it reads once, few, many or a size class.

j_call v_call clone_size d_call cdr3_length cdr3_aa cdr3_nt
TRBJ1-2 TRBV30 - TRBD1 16 CAWSVGLSGGVYGYTF TGTGCCTGGAGTGTCGGGTTGTCAGGGGGTGTCTATGGCTACACCTTC
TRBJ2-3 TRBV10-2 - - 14 CATKSGLHTDTQYF TGCGCCACGAAATCCGGACTCCACACAGATACGCAGTATTTT
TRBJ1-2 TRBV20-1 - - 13 CSARHGANYGYTF TGCAGTGCTAGACATGGGGCTAACTATGGCTACACCTTC
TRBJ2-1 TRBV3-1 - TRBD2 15 CASSTTSGSNNEQFF TGTGCCAGCAGCACCACTAGCGGGAGTAACAATGAGCAGTTCTTC
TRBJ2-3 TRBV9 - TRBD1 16 CASSALLTGSTDTQYF TGTGCCAGCAGCGCCCTGCTGACAGGGAGTACAGATACGCAGTATTTT
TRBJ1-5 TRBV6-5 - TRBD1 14 CASGQGGADQPQHF TGTGCCAGCGGACAGGGGGGGGCGGATCAGCCCCAGCATTTT
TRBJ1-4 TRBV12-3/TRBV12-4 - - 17 CATKMTRAHLSNEKLFF TGTGCCACCAAGATGACCCGGGCCCACTTGTCTAATGAAAAACTGTTTTTT
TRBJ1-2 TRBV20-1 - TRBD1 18 CSARPAWEGSAGGSGYTF TGCAGTGCTAGGCCCGCGTGGGAAGGATCTGCAGGGGGCAGTGGCTACACCTTC
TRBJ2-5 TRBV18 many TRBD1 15 CASSPGQGAYETQYF TGTGCCAGCTCACCCGGACAGGGGGCGTATGAGACCCAGTACTTC
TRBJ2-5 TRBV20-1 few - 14 CSAGPPGTQETQYF TGCAGTGCTGGCCCGCCTGGTACACAAGAGACCCAGTACTTC
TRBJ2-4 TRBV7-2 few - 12 CASSLGGPTSYF TGTGCCAGCAGCCTAGGGGGACCTACTTCCTACTTC
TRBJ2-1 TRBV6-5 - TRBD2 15 CASRTLAGGPHEQFF TGTGCCAGCAGGACCCTAGCGGGGGGGCCGCATGAGCAGTTCTTC
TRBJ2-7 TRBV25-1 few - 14 CASSDQRTSYEQYF TGTGCCAGCAGTGACCAGAGGACGTCCTACGAGCAGTACTTC
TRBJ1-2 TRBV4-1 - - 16 CASSQDTGPLNYGYTF TGCGCCAGCAGCCAAGATACTGGACCCTTAAACTATGGCTACACCTTC
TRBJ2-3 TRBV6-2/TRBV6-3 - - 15 CASSPDRFVGETQYF TGTGCCAGCAGCCCGGATCGGTTCGTAGGTGAGACCCAGTACTTT
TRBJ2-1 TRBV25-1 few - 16 CASSEGGQQHHNEQFF TGTGCCAGCAGTGAAGGGGGACAACAACATCACAATGAGCAGTTCTTC
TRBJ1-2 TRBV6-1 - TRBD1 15 CASNDRGPMDYGYTF TGTGCCAGCAATGACAGGGGCCCTATGGACTATGGCTACACCTTC
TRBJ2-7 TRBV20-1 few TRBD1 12 CSALRQGNEQYF TGCAGTGCTCTCCGACAGGGCAACGAGCAGTACTTC
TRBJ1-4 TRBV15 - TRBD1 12 CATSRDREKLFF TGTGCCACCAGCAGGGACAGGGAAAAACTGTTTTTT
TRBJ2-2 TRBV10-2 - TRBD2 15 CASLLAGGGAGELFF TGCGCCAGCCTCCTAGCAGGCGGGGGGGCCGGGGAGCTGTTTTTT
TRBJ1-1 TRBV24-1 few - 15 CATSEGGAGGTEAFF TGTGCCACCAGTGAGGGGGGGGCGGGGGGCACTGAAGCTTTCTTT
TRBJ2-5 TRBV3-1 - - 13 CASSPVQRFPQYF TGTGCCAGCAGCCCGGTTCAAAGATTTCCCCAGTACTTC
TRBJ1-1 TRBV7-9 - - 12 CASEGAAGMAFF TGTGCCAGCGAAGGGGCGGCAGGGATGGCTTTCTTT
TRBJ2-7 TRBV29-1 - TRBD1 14 CSVEERTGVCEQYF TGCAGCGTTGAAGAAAGGACAGGGGTCTGCGAGCAGTACTTC
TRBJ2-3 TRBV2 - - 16 CASSESRGAGFSTQYF TGTGCCAGCAGTGAAAGTAGAGGAGCGGGCTTTAGTACGCAGTATTTT
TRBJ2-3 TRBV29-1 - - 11 CSSMSGHTQYF TGCAGCTCGATGAGTGGCCATACGCAGTATTTT
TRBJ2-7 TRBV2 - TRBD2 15 CASSIRLAGAYEQYF TGTGCCAGCAGCATTCGGCTAGCGGGGGCCTACGAGCAGTACTTC
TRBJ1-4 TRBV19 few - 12 CASRRPNEKLFF TGTGCCAGTAGACGTCCTAATGAAAAACTGTTTTTT
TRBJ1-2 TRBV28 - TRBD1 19 CASSLYSLKPGTGRHGYTF TGTGCCAGCAGTTTATACTCATTAAAACCCGGGACAGGGAGGCATGGCTACACCTTC
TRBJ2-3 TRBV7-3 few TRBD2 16 CASSLTAGGPTDTQYF TGTGCCAGCAGCTTAACGGCGGGAGGGCCCACAGATACGCAGTATTTT
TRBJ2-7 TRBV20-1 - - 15 CSARKSRDGIYEQYF TGCAGTGCTAGAAAAAGCCGGGACGGCATCTACGAGCAGTACTTC
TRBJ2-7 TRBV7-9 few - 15 CASSFSQVSSYEQYF TGTGCCAGCAGCTTTTCCCAGGTCAGCTCCTACGAGCAGTACTTC
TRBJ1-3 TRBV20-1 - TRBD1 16 CSARGDSSFAGNTIYF TGCAGTGCTAGAGGGGACAGTAGCTTTGCTGGAAACACCATATATTTT
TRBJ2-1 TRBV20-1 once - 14 CSAAKWGFYNEQFF TGCAGTGCTGCCAAGTGGGGTTTCTACAATGAGCAGTTCTTC
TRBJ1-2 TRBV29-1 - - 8 CSVPGGTF TGCAGCGTCCCCGGTGGAACCTTC
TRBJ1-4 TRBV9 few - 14 CASATGSLNEKLFF TGTGCCAGTGCAACAGGGAGTTTAAATGAAAAACTGTTTTTT
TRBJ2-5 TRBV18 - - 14 CASSPNGGQETQYF TGTGCCAGCTCACCAAATGGGGGCCAAGAGACCCAGTACTTC
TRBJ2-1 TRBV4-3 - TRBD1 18 CASSQESHRGRGYNEQFF TGCGCCAGCAGCCAAGAATCTCACAGGGGGCGTGGGTACAATGAGCAGTTCTTC
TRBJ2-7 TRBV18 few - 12 CASSAISYEQYF TGTGCCAGCTCGGCTATATCCTACGAGCAGTACTTC
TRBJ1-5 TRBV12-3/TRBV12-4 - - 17 CASKPKGDEGANQPQHF TGTGCCAGCAAACCAAAGGGGGACGAAGGGGCCAATCAGCCCCAGCATTTT
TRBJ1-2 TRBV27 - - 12 CASAKINYGYTF TGTGCCAGCGCGAAAATTAACTATGGCTACACCTTC
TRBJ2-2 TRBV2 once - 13 CASRLTITGELFF TGTGCCAGCAGACTGACTATCACCGGGGAGCTGTTTTTT
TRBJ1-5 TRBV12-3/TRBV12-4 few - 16 CASRPGVGDSNQPQHF TGTGCCAGCCGGCCAGGGGTAGGAGATAGCAATCAGCCCCAGCATTTT
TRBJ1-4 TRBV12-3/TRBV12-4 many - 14 CASSLGPGVEKLFF TGTGCCAGCAGTCTGGGGCCAGGGGTTGAAAAACTGTTTTTT
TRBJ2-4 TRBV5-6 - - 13 CASSLSQAPIQYF TGTGCCAGCAGCTTGTCACAGGCCCCTATTCAGTACTTC
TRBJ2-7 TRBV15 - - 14 CATSRDYESGEQYF TGTGCCACCAGCAGAGATTACGAGTCTGGAGAGCAGTACTTC
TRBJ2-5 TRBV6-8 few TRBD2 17 CASSYGWLAGGRETQYF TGTGCCAGCAGTTACGGATGGCTTGCGGGGGGGCGAGAGACCCAGTACTTC
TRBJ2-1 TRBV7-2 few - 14 CASSSKTKYNEQFF TGTGCCAGCAGCTCGAAGACAAAGTACAATGAGCAGTTCTTC
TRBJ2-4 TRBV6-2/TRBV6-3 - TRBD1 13 CASSRRTGQLQYF TGTGCCAGCAGTCGTAGGACAGGACAGCTTCAGTACTTC
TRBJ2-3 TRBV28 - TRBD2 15 CASSIAGGARDTQYF TGTGCCAGCAGCATAGCGGGGGGGGCGAGAGATACGCAGTATTTT
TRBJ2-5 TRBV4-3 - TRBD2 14 CASSLGLRAETQYF TGCGCCAGCAGCCTGGGACTAAGGGCAGAGACCCAGTACTTC
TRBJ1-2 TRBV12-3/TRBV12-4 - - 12 CASSLSVYGYTF TGTGCCAGCAGTTTATCAGTGTATGGCTACACCTTC
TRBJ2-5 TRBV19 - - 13 CASSSVEQETQYF TGTGCCAGTAGTAGTGTTGAGCAAGAGACCCAGTACTTC
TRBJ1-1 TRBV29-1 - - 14 CSVNGRRMNTEAFF TGCAGCGTGAATGGTCGTCGAATGAACACTGAAGCTTTCTTT
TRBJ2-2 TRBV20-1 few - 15 CSASLGALNTGELFF TGCAGTGCTAGTCTTGGGGCCCTGAACACCGGGGAGCTGTTTTTT
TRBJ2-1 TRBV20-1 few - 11 CSAPDQYEQFF TGCAGTGCTCCGGATCAGTATGAGCAGTTCTTC
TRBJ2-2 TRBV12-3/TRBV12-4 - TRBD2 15 CASSSSGQNTGELFF TGTGCCAGCAGCTCTAGCGGACAAAACACCGGGGAGCTGTTTTTT
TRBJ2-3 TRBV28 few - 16 CASSLRVLGLADTQYF TGTGCCAGCAGTTTGCGAGTGCTGGGGCTAGCAGATACGCAGTATTTT
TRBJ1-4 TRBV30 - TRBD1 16 CAWRVQVGQVNEKLFF TGTGCCTGGAGGGTCCAGGTCGGACAGGTTAATGAAAAACTGTTTTTT
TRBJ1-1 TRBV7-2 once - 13 CASSFYMNTEAFF TGTGCCAGCAGCTTTTACATGAACACTGAAGCTTTCTTT